The T cell receptor beta chain under discussion was sequenced for a study of blood T cells in healthy people across ages (dated by TCRdb to the mid-2010s). Some background on the complete study: Template switching captured roughly one uniquely barcoded TCR beta cDNA molecule per two T cells in model experiments. The study measured age-related changes in TCR beta repertoire diversity using deep sequencing normalized with unique cDNA molecular identifiers. The donors were split into four age groups: young (average around 16 years), middle-aged (39), aged (62) and long-lived (over 80). To avoid experimental bias, donors of different ages were randomly spread across the sequencing lanes. Using the same blood draw, the study looked at two additional independent replicas of 1 million unique cDNA reads for two donors, one aged 18 to 30 and the other aged 80 or older.

Receptors were amplified or captured by 5' RACE. Instrument on record: Illumina HiSeq 2500. A second PCR of about 7 to 12 cycles was run with a J-beta primer mix and a sample-barcoded 5' primer. Each TCR beta cDNA molecule received a unique molecular identifier from a template-switch 5' adaptor carrying 12 random nucleotides. At least 2.5 million CDR3-containing paired-end reads were obtained from each sample. First-strand cDNA synthesis was performed from all RNA using the Mint cDNA synthesis kit, with priming by a TRBC-specific oligonucleotide. Following uracil-DNA glycosylase treatment, all cDNA underwent a first 18-cycle PCR with the universal primers M1SS and BC2_uni_R. The paper's processing steps were these. For normalization, 1 million high-quality reads, each with a distinct molecular identifier, were randomly selected from each sample. Instead of being binned into consensus sequences, reads with shared molecular identifiers were discarded. MiTCR, with a Q25 quality threshold and the strictest error-elimination algorithm, was used for CDR3 identification, clonotype clustering and error correction. A nonparametric unseen species model with Euler transformation was used to estimate lower-bound total TCR beta diversity. The public reads were reprocessed in TCRdb via fastp at Q25 and MiXCR, keeping in-frame beta chains. One record per CDR3 amino acid sequence lists the most common genes and DNA. The V and J calls come from TCRdb's annotation, not from the publication. The sample profile shows fewer than 700,000 distinct CDR3 sequences; about 45% of them were found once. The ten largest clonotypes hold 20% to 25% of the sample.

Reading from cysteine to phenylalanine, the CDR3 counts 15 amino acids. Kept here is only the CDR3 DNA, which spans 45 bases and is read in frame from base 1. CDR1 and CDR2 were assigned from the germline V gene as SQVTM and ANQGSEA. Deletion took 2 bases off V and 7 bases off J, with a span of 21 bases between the germline ends. The donors were roughly 39 Caucasian individuals from Russia, aged roughly 6 to 100 years, who were systemically healthy. About 10 milliliters of peripheral blood were collected from each donor into EDTA-treated Vacutainer tubes. PBMCs were isolated by Ficoll-Paque density-gradient centrifugation, with at least 6.5 million obtained per sample. Trizol reagent was used to extract total RNA from the PBMCs, yielding at least 6 micrograms per sample. The percentages of naive CD45RAhigh/CD27high T cells were determined by flow cytometry on a PBMC aliquot from every donor. Turning to this clonotype: This receptor's antigen is unknown. The sample holds no much larger clone one base away, and base qualities are not on file.

Summary of the overall study and its limitations: Because profiling used bulk unsorted PBMCs, naive and antigen-experienced compartments could not be compared conclusively. The long-lived group showed more naive CD4+ T cells, fewer expanded clones and increased TCR diversity than the aged group, suggesting age selection. As age increased, observed TCR beta diversity per million T cells dropped in a roughly linear way, and a significant reduction was already evident by age 40. Because the CMV infection status of the donors was unknown, age-related changes in expanded clonotypes may potentially have been confounded. Observed TCR beta diversity correlated strongly with the percentage of naive T cells measured by flow cytometry. Estimates of total diversity from one million sequenced T cells were regarded as lower bounds and underestimates.

Sequencing was carried out using blood. The chain links TRBV29-1 with TRBJ2-7; perhaps TRBD1 is the D gene, with 6 bases matching. The clonotype originates from a man of 80 years or more in good health. The DNA sequence is as follows: TGCAGCGTTGAAAAACAGGGCCGCGCGGGCGATGAGCAGTACTTC. Its protein reads: CSVEKQGRAGDEQYF.